The 26 T cell receptor beta chains reported below all come from one sample, sequenced in a study of blood T cells in healthy people across ages. Then a second PCR, running roughly 6 to 12 cycles, was carried out with a sample-barcoded 5' primer and a J-beta primer mix. TCRdb redid the calling of the 5' RACE reads with MiXCR, one entry per CDR3 protein. The sample holds about 1,400,000 distinct CDR3 sequences; 42% are singletons and the top ten take 7.9%. The material sequenced was blood. The receptors originated from a young woman in good health.

In its sample, this clonotype was seen a few times. The chain uses TRBV4-1 and TRBJ2-1, with 10 positions matching TRBD2. CDR3 size: 17 residues. The ends lost 3 bases at V and 1 base at J; junction bases unmatched: 6. The V gene's germline CDR1 is MGHRA and CDR2 YSYEKL. The CDR3 spells CASSQGTAGGSYNEQFF. The CDR3 coding sequence is TGCGCCAGCAGCCAGGGAACAGCGGGAGGGTCCTACAATGAGCAGTTCTTC.

This clonotype came up many times. This rearrangement joins TRBV7-2 to TRBJ1-2, with 10 nucleotides matching TRBD1. Losses at the gene ends were 5 bases for V and 7 bases for J; bases not matched to a gene: 4. CDR3 length: 13 amino acids. Germline V lookup: CDR1 SGHTA, CDR2 FQGNSA. The CDR3 nucleotides read TGTGCCAGCAGCCCGGACAGGGGGTCTGGCTACACCTTC. Translating gives CASSPDRGSGYTF.

The chain is built from TRBV20-1 and TRBJ2-7, with 12 bases lining up with TRBD1. V lost 3 bases to trimming and J lost 0 bases; unmatched junction nucleotides: 9. The CDR3 sequence is 17 residues long. CDR1 is DFQATT and CDR2 is SNEGSKA in the germline V gene (reference sequence). The CDR3 region has the DNA TGCAGTGCTAGGAAGACTGGGACAGGGGGCTTCTCCTACGAGCAGTACTTC. This encodes CSARKTGTGGFSYEQYF.

This clonotype was found a few times. The chain has TRBV7-9 and TRBJ2-1, with 9 nucleotides matching TRBD1. J lost 8 bases, V lost 5 bases, and 19 bases had no gene match. This CDR3 contains 18 residues. Germline V gene sequence: CDR1 SEHNR, CDR2 FQNEAQ (reference sequence). The CDR3 DNA reads as TGTGCCAGCAGCCCGGGACAGGGACCCGGTCGGTTGAGTCATGAGCAGTTCTTC. Translation gives CASSPGQGPGRLSHEQFF.

This chain joins TRBV28 and TRBJ1-1; 12 positions agree with TRBD1. Germline lookup yields CDR1 MDHEN and CDR2 SYDVKM. The CDR3 consists of 18 residues. V was pared by 5 bases and J by 10 bases, with 20 bases of the junction left unmatched. The CDR3 coding sequence is TGTGCCAGCAGTCGACTAGGTGGGACAGGGGGCTTCAGGAGGGGAGCTTTCTTT. Protein sequence: CASSRLGGTGGFRRGAFF.

This clonotype turned up a few times. V is TRBV14 and J is TRBJ1-2; perhaps TRBD1 as D (5 bases). CDR3 length: 12 amino acids. Germline V CDR1 and CDR2: SGHDN, FVKESK. V was shortened by 0 bases and J by 7 bases, with 6 bases between the two germline ends. The CDR3 reads CASSQEGVGYTF. CDR3 DNA sequence: TGTGCCAGCAGCCAAGAGGGGGTTGGCTACACCTTC. The full variable domain, completed using reference TRBV14 and TRBJ1-2, is EAGVTQFPSHSVIEKGQTVTLRCDPISGHDNLYWYRRVMGKEIKFLLHFVKESKQDESGMPNNRFLAERTGGTYSTLKVQPAELEDSGVYFCASSQEGVGYTFGSGTRLTVV.

This CDR3 is CASSWGQNGYTF. The CDR3 DNA follows: TGTGCCAGCAGTTGGGGACAGAACGGCTACACCTTC. This chain uses TRBV12-3 or TRBV12-4 with TRBJ1-2, with 7 bases lining up with TRBD1. V was pared by 4 bases and J by 8 bases, with 4 bases of the junction left unmatched. The CDR3 is 12 amino acids.

The V call is TRBV3-1, the J call TRBJ2-7; D not certain. V lost 0 bases to trimming and J lost 3 bases, with 9 bases between them. CDR1 is LGHDT, CDR2 YNNKEL, per germline (reference sequence). CDR3 size: 14 residues. The DNA of the CDR3 is TGTGCCAGCAGCCAAGATAGTAGGGTCTACGAGCAGTACTTC. It specifies CASSQDSRVYEQYF.

This clonotype was detected once. The rearrangement uses TRBV6-5 and TRBJ2-5; TRBD2 matches at 10 bases. The tail of the sequence fits TRBJ2-7 better, so the J call may be wrong. CDR1 MNHEY and CDR2 SVGAGI come from the germline V gene. The CDR3 extends over 13 amino acids. The CDR3 here is CASRRPSGGEQYF. DNA of the CDR3: TGTGCCAGCAGGCGACCTAGCGGGGGCGAGCAGTACTTC.

The gene calls are TRBV6-1 and TRBJ2-5, with a tentative D call TRBD2 (6 bases). V shed 1 base and J shed 4 bases, with 19 bases lying between them. Germline V gene data show CDR1 as MNHNS and CDR2 as SASEGT. There are 17 residues in the CDR3. DNA for the CDR3: TGTGCCAGCAGTGAAGATGGTCCCGGGAGCACCCGAGAGACCCAGTACTTC. This encodes CASSEDGPGSTRETQYF.

This clonotype showed up just a few times. The J gene is TRBJ2-3, the V gene TRBV3-1; 12 bases agree with TRBD2. The germline V gene encodes CDR1 LGHDT and CDR2 YNNKEL (reference sequence). The CDR3 runs 18 residues. V shed 3 bases, J shed 2 bases, and the junction held 9 bases outside the gene matches. The CDR3 loop reads CASSHRLAGAPDTDTQYF. In DNA, the CDR3 is TGTGCCAGCAGCCACCGACTAGCGGGGGCGCCTGACACAGATACGCAGTATTTT.

The V gene is TRBV9, the J gene TRBJ1-2, with TRBD1 matching 7 bases. Germline lookup yields CDR1 SGDLS and CDR2 YYNGEE. The J segment lost 7 bases and the V segment lost 4 bases, leaving 13 bases of the junction unmatched. The CDR3 contains 15 residues. CDR3 coding DNA: TGTGCCAGCAGCCAAGGACAGGCCCTACCTAGTGGCTACACCTTC. As protein: CASSQGQALPSGYTF.

The chain carries TRBV3-1 and TRBJ2-5, with 7 bases matching TRBD1. Near its end, the DNA agrees better with TRBJ2-7, so the J call may be wrong. The CDR3 has 17 residues. CDR1 LGHDT and CDR2 YNNKEL come from the germline V gene (reference sequence). This CDR3 reads CASSQSAVGTDDYEQYF. The DNA for the CDR3 is TGTGCCAGCAGCCAATCTGCGGTGGGGACAGATGACTACGAGCAGTACTTC.

Worth noting for this clonotype: Possible read error: a much larger clone is one base away. This chain joins TRBV5-8 and TRBJ1-5; possibly TRBD1 for D (5 bases). The CDR3 spans 15 residues. The germline V gene has CDR1 SGHTS and CDR2 YDEGEE. The CDR3 spells CASSLGDQGNRPQHF. CDR3 DNA sequence: TGTGCCAGCAGCTTAGGTGATCAGGGCAATCGGCCCCAGCATTTT.

This clonotype was picked up a small number of times. The chain employs TRBV28 and TRBJ2-7, with D possibly TRBD1 on 5 matching bases. Germline loops: CDR1 MDHEN, CDR2 SYDVKM. The CDR3 spans 13 residues. Trimming left V 5 bases short and J 6 bases short, with 14 bases between. This CDR3 reads CASSENPGFEQYF. The CDR3 DNA sequence: TGTGCCAGCAGTGAAAACCCAGGGTTCGAGCAGTACTTC.

This clonotype was counted between two and nine times. The chain employs TRBV9 and TRBJ1-2; D remains ambiguous. This CDR3 is 14 amino acids long. Germline CDR1 reads SGDLS; CDR2 reads YYNGEE. V shed 4 bases and J shed 4 bases, with 14 bases lying between them. CDR3: CASSLYLLGYGYTF. The CDR3 DNA reads TGTGCCAGCAGCCTATACCTTCTGGGCTATGGCTACACCTTC.

This clonotype was counted between two and nine times. The J gene is TRBJ2-3, the V gene TRBV20-1; 10 nucleotides agree with TRBD2. Germline values: CDR1 DFQATT, CDR2 SNEGSKA (reference sequence). The CDR3 is 14 amino acids. With V trimmed by 6 bases and J by 2 bases, 5 bases remained unmatched. The CDR3 is CSAQAGGPTDTQYF. CDR3 in DNA: TGCAGTGCCCAAGCGGGAGGGCCCACAGATACGCAGTATTTT.

The chain carries TRBV9 and TRBJ2-3, with unresolved D. Trimming stripped 0 bases from V and 3 bases from J, with 11 bases between. Germline-derived CDR1 and CDR2 are SGDLS and YYNGEE. The CDR3 loop spans 15 amino acids. The CDR3 sequence is CASSVEHFGTDTQYF. Here the CDR3 DNA reads TGTGCCAGCAGCGTAGAACATTTTGGAACAGATACGCAGTATTTT.

The table lists this clonotype with a few counts. The chain recombines TRBV5-1 with TRBJ2-1, with TRBD2 matching over 11 bases. Germline V gives CDR1 SGHRS, CDR2 YFSETQ. CDR3 length equals 18 residues. V dropped 4 bases and J dropped 8; count of bases not matched to a gene: 17. The chain's CDR3 is CASSLRLAGTLEAHEQFF. Here the CDR3 DNA reads TGCGCCAGCAGCCTGCGACTAGCGGGAACCCTCGAGGCCCATGAGCAGTTCTTC.

Here the CDR3 DNA reads TGTGCCAGCAGCGCAAGGGCTCTCAATGAGCAGTTCTTC. It translates to CASSARALNEQFF. The V gene is TRBV7-2, the J gene TRBJ2-1; D gene uncertain. In germline, CDR1 is SGHTA, CDR2 FQGNSA. V lost 5 bases and J lost 6, with 11 bases in between. The CDR3 is made up of 13 amino acids.

Regarding this clonotype: A junction end diverges from the germline sequence, so it may reflect a read error. V gene TRBV9 combines with J gene TRBJ2-7, with 9 bases identical to TRBD2. Germline CDR1 and CDR2: SGDLS and YYNGEE. This CDR3 is 15 amino acids long. CDR3 sequence reads: CASSAGTSPIYGQYF. CDR3 nucleotides: TGTGCCAGCAGCGCCGGGACTAGCCCGATCTACGGGCAGTACTTC.

This chain joins TRBV20-1 and TRBJ1-5; D gene unclear. V gave up 1 base and J gave up 5 bases, with 9 bases separating them. The germline CDR1 and CDR2 sequences are DFQATT and SNEGSKA (reference sequence). This CDR3 has 13 amino acids. This CDR3 reads CSARVPIDQPQHF. The CDR3 region has the DNA TGCAGTGCTAGAGTCCCTATCGATCAGCCCCAGCATTTT.

The chain has TRBV6-5 and TRBJ2-5; TRBD1 agrees at 7 bases. The J call may not be correct, given that the DNA end is closer to TRBJ2-7. The CDR3 covers 16 residues. The germline V gene encodes CDR1 MNHEY and CDR2 SVGAGI. In nucleotides, the CDR3 is TGTGCCAGCAGTTACTTAACAGGGGCCATCCTCAACGAGCAGTACTTC. Its translation: CASSYLTGAILNEQYF.

This clonotype was observed a single time. In DNA, the CDR3 is TGTGCCAGCAGCGCGACCTTCCTCATCGGGTTCCGGCATGGCTACACCTTC. Encoded protein: CASSATFLIGFRHGYTF. V is TRBV7-8 and J is TRBJ1-2; D gene uncertain. The CDR3 runs to 17 residues. Between the trimmed V and J ends, which lost 5 bases and 6 bases, there was a span of 25 bases. Per germline, CDR1 SGHVS and CDR2 FQNEAQ. The variable domain in full, with the rest retrieved from reference TRBV7-8 and TRBJ1-2, is GAGVSQSPRYKVAKRGQDVALRCDPISGHVSLFWYQQALGQGPEFLTYFQNEAQLDKSGLPSDRFFAERPEGSVSTLKIQRTQQEDSAVYLCASSATFLIGFRHGYTFGSGTRLTVV.

The chain uses TRBV7-9 and TRBJ2-7, with D perhaps given as TRBD1 or TRBD2 (6 bases each). CDR1 is SEHNR and CDR2 is FQNEAQ in the germline V gene (reference sequence). The CDR3 loop spans 13 amino acids. The V gene lost 3 bases and the J gene lost 7 bases, with 13 bases spanning the gap. CDR3 amino acids: CASSFGGLWEQYF. The CDR3 nucleotides are TGTGCCAGCAGCTTTGGGGGGCTGTGGGAGCAGTACTTC.

This chain uses TRBV6-5 with TRBJ2-3; TRBD2 aligns across 10 bases. CDR3 size: 18 residues. V lost 2 bases and J lost 5; bases outside the gene matches: 13. Germline CDR1 is MNHEY and CDR2 is SVGAGI. CDR3 nucleotide sequence: TGTGCCAGCAGTTACCTCCAGGGACCAGCGGGAGGGCTAGATACGCAGTATTTT. It encodes CASSYLQGPAGGLDTQYF.